One sample yielded the 21 T cell receptor beta chains listed below, sequenced in a study of PD-L1 blockade in urothelial cancer. Clones were read by immunoSEQ multiplex PCR, and TCRdb kept only the in-frame ones, dropping some. This table holds around 130,000 clones, 65% to 85% found once. Time point in this sample: pretreatment peripheral blood. This specimen was PBMCs, taken around atezolizumab (anti-PD-L1) treatment. These receptor sequences come from a man aged 50-60 years with urothelial cancer.

This chain connects TRBV5-4 to TRBJ2-2; D remains unclear. The V gene's germline CDR1 is SGHNT and CDR2 YYREEE (reference sequence). V lost 0 bases to trimming and J lost 7 bases, with 4 bases between them. This CDR3 contains 12 residues. The CDR3 nucleotides read TGTGCCAGCAGCTTGGCCGGCGGGGAGCTGTTTTTT. This sequence encodes CASSLAGGELFF.

The chain is built from TRBV5-1 and TRBJ1-1, with D uncertain. This CDR3 comprises 14 residues. V was pared by 3 bases and J by 3 bases, with 12 bases between. CDR1 SGHRS and CDR2 YFSETQ come from the germline V gene. For the CDR3, the DNA is TGCGCCAGCAGCTCATGGGAGGGTTACACTGAAGCTTTCTTT. As protein: CASSSWEGYTEAFF. The full variable domain, its missing parts supplied by reference TRBV5-1 and TRBJ1-1, is KAGVTQTPRYLIKTRGQQVTLSCSPISGHRSVSWYQQTPGQGLQFLFEYFSETQRNKGNFPGRFSGRQFSNSRSEMNVSTLELGDSALYLCASSSWEGYTEAFFGQGTRLTVV.

On this clone: The junction departs from the called germline gene at one end, perhaps through a read error. The chain carries TRBV7-7 and TRBJ2-5; D is perhaps TRBD2 (5 bases). The CDR3 loop spans 15 amino acids. Germline assignment: CDR1 SSHAT and CDR2 FNYEAQ (reference sequence). CDR3 sequence reads: CASSLALATQETQYF. CDR3 sequence (DNA): TGTGCTAGCAGCTTAGCGCTGGCAACCCAAGAGACCCAGTACTTC.

The chain links TRBV2 to TRBJ2-7, with D uncertain. The CDR3 runs to 12 residues. V lost 5 bases, J lost 3 bases, and 8 bases lay in between. Germline values: CDR1 SNHLY, CDR2 FYNNEI. The CDR3 sequence is CASSSQSYEQYF. Here the CDR3 DNA reads TGTGCCAGCAGTTCACAGAGCTACGAGCAGTACTTC.

The V gene is TRBV29-1, the J gene TRBJ1-1; D might be TRBD1 (6 bases). CDR3 size: 14 residues. Deletions cut 4 bases from V and 1 base from J, with 13 bases between. In germline, CDR1 is SQVTM, CDR2 ANQGSEA. The CDR3 sequence: CSVAGKDRNTEAFF. The CDR3 DNA is TGCAGCGTTGCCGGGAAGGACAGGAACACTGAAGCTTTCTTT.

The chain has TRBV21-1 and TRBJ1-2. TRBV21-1 is a known pseudogene. CDR3 length: 14 residues. The CDR3 sequence is CASSKPGRNYGYTF. The CDR3 DNA reads TGTGCCAGCAGCAAGCCGGGGAGGAACTATGGCTACACCTTC.

The CDR3 DNA reads as TGTGCCAGCAGGGGACCGGGACAGAACTACGAGCAGTACTTC. It yields the protein CASRGPGQNYEQYF. This chain connects TRBV6-6 to TRBJ2-7; TRBD1 agrees at 7 bases. The CDR3 is 14 residues long. J was trimmed by 3 bases and V by 6 bases; bases with no gene match: 8. From germline, CDR1 is MNHNY and CDR2 SVGAGI (reference sequence).

The chain joins TRBV7-9 to TRBJ2-5; TRBD1 matches at 7 bases. There are 17 residues in the CDR3. In germline, CDR1 is SEHNR, CDR2 FQNEAQ (reference sequence). Trimming took 1 base from V and 5 from J; bases not matched to a gene: 13. The CDR3 nucleotides read TGTGCCAGCAGCTTAGTCCGAGGTTCCGACAGGGAGGAGACCCAGTACTTC. Its protein product is CASSLVRGSDREETQYF.

The V call is TRBV30, the J call TRBJ2-6; no clear D gene. Germline CDR1 reads GTSNPN; CDR2 reads SVGIG (reference sequence). This CDR3 is 12 amino acids long. V was cut by 6 bases and J by 0 bases, with 3 bases left in between. The CDR3 protein is CACHSGANVLTF. In nucleotides, the CDR3 is TGTGCCTGTCACTCTGGGGCCAACGTCCTGACTTTC.

The gene calls are TRBV6-6 and TRBJ2-1; 8 bases match TRBD2. The length of the CDR3 is 14 residues. CDR1 is MNHNY and CDR2 is SVGAGI in the germline V gene (reference sequence). Losses at the gene ends were 4 bases for V and 5 bases for J; bases not matched to a gene: 4. The CDR3 sequence: CASSSAGVDNEQFF. CDR3 sequence (DNA): TGTGCCAGCAGTTCAGCGGGGGTAGACAATGAGCAGTTCTTC.

The chain joins TRBV18 to TRBJ2-1, with 12 bases lining up with TRBD2. V gave up 3 bases and J gave up 4 bases; unmatched junction bases: 4. CDR1 is KGHSH, CDR2 LQKENI, per germline. The CDR3 runs 16 residues. This CDR3 is CASSPNGLAGYNEQFF. CDR3 coding DNA: TGTGCCAGCTCACCCAACGGACTAGCGGGATACAATGAGCAGTTCTTC.

This chain joins TRBV19 and TRBJ1-5, with 8 bases lining up with TRBD1. This CDR3 contains 14 residues. Germline V gene lookup returns CDR1 LNHDA and CDR2 SQIVND (reference sequence). J lost 3 bases, V lost 9 bases, and 7 bases had no gene match. The CDR3 is CASADRGINQPQHF. The CDR3 DNA sequence: TGTGCCAGCGCCGACAGGGGCATCAATCAGCCCCAGCATTTT. Full variable domain (rest looked up from reference TRBV19 and TRBJ1-5): DGGITQSPKYLFRKEGQNVTLSCEQNLNHDAMYWYRQDPGQGLRLIYYSQIVNDFQKGDIAEGYSVSREKKESFPLTVTSAQKNPTAFYLCASADRGINQPQHFGDGTRLSIL.

The sample holds a few counts of this clone. The chain is built from TRBV9 and TRBJ2-5; TRBD2 matches at 13 bases. V lost 3 bases, J lost 5 bases, and 4 bases stayed unmatched. The CDR3 length is 15 residues. The germline V gene has CDR1 SGDLS and CDR2 YYNGEE. The CDR3 spells CASSGTSGRRETQYF. The CDR3 coding sequence is TGTGCCAGCAGCGGGACTAGCGGGAGACGTGAGACCCAGTACTTC.

The table lists this clone with a count of one. V is TRBV7-3 and J is TRBJ2-1; 7 nucleotides align to TRBD2. The length of the CDR3 is 14 residues. Germline CDR1 and CDR2: SGHTA and FQGTGA. V shed 0 bases, J shed 8 bases, and the junction held 4 bases outside the gene matches. The CDR3 DNA follows: TGTGCCAGCAGCTTAACTGGGACTATCGATGAGCAGTTCTTC. Translation gives CASSLTGTIDEQFF.

The V gene is TRBV18, the J gene TRBJ1-2; 7 nucleotides align to TRBD1. Germline V gives CDR1 KGHSH, CDR2 LQKENI. V was clipped by 1 base and J by 4 bases; unmatched bases: 6. This CDR3 is 15 amino acids long. The CDR3 coding sequence is TGTGCCAGCTCACCACTAGCAGGGGGTGGCTATGGCTACACCTTC. Encoded protein: CASSPLAGGGYGYTF.

This CDR3 reads CASRGGSSFEQYF. The CDR3 DNA is TGTGCCAGCAGAGGGGGCTCCTCTTTTGAGCAGTACTTC. The chain carries TRBV6-5 and TRBJ2-7; 7 nucleotides line up with TRBD1. V trimming: 6 bases; J trimming: 7 bases; junction bases outside the gene matches: 9. CDR3 length equals 13 residues. Germline V gives CDR1 MNHEY, CDR2 SVGAGI.

CDR3: CASSVLTGAAEQFF. For the CDR3, the DNA is TGTGCCAGCAGTGTGCTCACTGGAGCGGCTGAGCAGTTCTTC. The rearrangement uses TRBV6-5 and TRBJ2-1, with a weak D call TRBD2 (5 bases). Trimming removed 5 bases at V and 9 bases at J, with 17 bases between. This CDR3 contains 14 residues. Germline V gives CDR1 MNHEY, CDR2 SVGAGI.

The rearrangement joins TRBV18 to TRBJ2-1; 7 bases map to TRBD2. CDR3 length equals 16 residues. J gave up 6 bases and V 0 bases, and 8 bases lay outside the gene matches. The germline V gene has CDR1 KGHSH and CDR2 LQKENI. CDR3 in DNA: TGTGCCAGCTCACCACCGGGGCGCGGGGGAGCCAATGAGCAGTTCTTC. Amino acids: CASSPPGRGGANEQFF. The complete variable domain, with remaining parts taken from reference TRBV18 and TRBJ2-1, reads NAGVMQNPRHLVRRRGQEARLRCSPMKGHSHVYWYRQLPEEGLKFMVYLQKENIIDESGMPKERFSAEFPKEGPSILRIQQVVRGDSAAYFCASSPPGRGGANEQFFGPGTRLTVL.

The rearrangement joins TRBV5-1 to TRBJ2-1, with D possibly TRBD1 on 5 matching bases. CDR1 is SGHRS, CDR2 YFSETQ, per germline. V lost 4 bases and J 6 bases, leaving 14 bases between the germline ends. The CDR3 totals 14 residues. In DNA, the CDR3 is TGCGCCAGCAGCCGACAGTCTGGAACCAATGAGCAGTTCTTC. Its translation is CASSRQSGTNEQFF.

The DNA for the CDR3 is TGTGCCAGCAGTGAGAACAGGGCGCACTATGGCTACACCTTC. Its protein product is CASSENRAHYGYTF. V is TRBV2 and J is TRBJ1-2; TRBD1 might be the D (6 bases). The CDR3 loop spans 14 amino acids. Germline CDR1 and CDR2: SNHLY and FYNNEI. V gave up 3 bases and J gave up 3 bases, with 11 bases separating them.

This clone occurred a few times. This chain links TRBV5-1 with TRBJ1-6, with 7 positions matching TRBD1. Germline CDR1 SGHRS, CDR2 YFSETQ. The CDR3 sequence is 14 residues long. Losses at the gene ends were 4 bases for V and 7 bases for J; bases not matched to a gene: 5. The chain's CDR3 is CASSPSGGNSPLHF. In DNA, the CDR3 is TGCGCCAGCAGCCCGTCAGGGGGAAATTCACCCCTCCACTTT.